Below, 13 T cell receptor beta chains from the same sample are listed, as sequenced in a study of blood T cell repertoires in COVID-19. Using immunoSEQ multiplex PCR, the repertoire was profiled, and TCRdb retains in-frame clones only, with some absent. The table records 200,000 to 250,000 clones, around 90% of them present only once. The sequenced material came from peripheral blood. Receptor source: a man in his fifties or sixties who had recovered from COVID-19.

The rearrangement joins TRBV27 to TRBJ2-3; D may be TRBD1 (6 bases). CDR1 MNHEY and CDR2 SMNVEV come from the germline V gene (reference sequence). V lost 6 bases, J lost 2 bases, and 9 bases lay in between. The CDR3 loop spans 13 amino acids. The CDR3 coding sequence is TGTGCCAGCAGGGGGGCCTACACAGATACGCAGTATTTT. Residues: CASRGAYTDTQYF.

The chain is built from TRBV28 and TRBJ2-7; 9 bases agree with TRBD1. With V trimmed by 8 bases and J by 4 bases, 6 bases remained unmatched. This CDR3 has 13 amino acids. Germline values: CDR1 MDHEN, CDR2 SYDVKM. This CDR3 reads CASQTGGKYEQYF. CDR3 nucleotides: TGTGCCAGCCAGACAGGGGGAAAATACGAGCAGTACTTC.

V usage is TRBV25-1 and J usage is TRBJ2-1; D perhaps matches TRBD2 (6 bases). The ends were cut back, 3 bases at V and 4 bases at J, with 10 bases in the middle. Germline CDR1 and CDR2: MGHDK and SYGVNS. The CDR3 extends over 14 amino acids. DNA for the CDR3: TGTGCCAGCAGTGACCCCGGGACTTACAATGAGCAGTTCTTC. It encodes CASSDPGTYNEQFF.

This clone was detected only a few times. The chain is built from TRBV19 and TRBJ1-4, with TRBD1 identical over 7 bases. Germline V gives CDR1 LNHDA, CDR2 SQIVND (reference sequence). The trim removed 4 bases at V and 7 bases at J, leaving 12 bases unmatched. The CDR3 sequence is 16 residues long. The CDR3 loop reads CASSTTEGARVEKLFF. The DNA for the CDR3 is TGTGCCAGTAGTACTACCGAGGGGGCGCGGGTTGAAAAACTGTTTTTT.

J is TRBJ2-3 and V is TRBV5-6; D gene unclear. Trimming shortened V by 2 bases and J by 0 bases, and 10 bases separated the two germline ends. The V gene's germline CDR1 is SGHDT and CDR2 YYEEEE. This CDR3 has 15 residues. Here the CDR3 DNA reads TGTGCCAGCAGCTTTAGGAGCCGCAGCACAGATACGCAGTATTTT. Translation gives CASSFRSRSTDTQYF.

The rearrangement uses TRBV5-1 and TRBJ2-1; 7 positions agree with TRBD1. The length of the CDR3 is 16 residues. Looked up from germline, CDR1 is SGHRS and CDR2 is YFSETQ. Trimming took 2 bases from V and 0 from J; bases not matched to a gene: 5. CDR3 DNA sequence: TGCGCCAGCAGCTTACGACAGGGTAGCTCCTACAATGAGCAGTTCTTC. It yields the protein CASSLRQGSSYNEQFF.

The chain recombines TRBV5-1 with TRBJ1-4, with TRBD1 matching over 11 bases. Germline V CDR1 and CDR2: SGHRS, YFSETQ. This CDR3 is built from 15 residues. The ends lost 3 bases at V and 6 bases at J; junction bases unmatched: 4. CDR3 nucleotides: TGCGCCAGCAGCTCACGGACAGGGGGCTATGAAAAACTGTTTTTT. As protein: CASSSRTGGYEKLFF.

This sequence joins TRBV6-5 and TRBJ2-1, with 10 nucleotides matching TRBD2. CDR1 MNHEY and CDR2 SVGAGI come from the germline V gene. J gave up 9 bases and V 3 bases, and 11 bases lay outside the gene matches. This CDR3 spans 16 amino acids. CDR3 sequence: CASSYPSGGARSEQFF. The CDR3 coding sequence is TGTGCCAGCAGTTATCCGAGCGGGGGGGCCCGGAGTGAGCAGTTCTTC.

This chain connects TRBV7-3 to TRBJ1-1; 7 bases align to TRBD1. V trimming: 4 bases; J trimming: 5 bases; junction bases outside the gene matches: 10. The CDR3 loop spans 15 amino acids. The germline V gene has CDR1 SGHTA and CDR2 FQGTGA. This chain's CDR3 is CASSSTTGAGTEAFF. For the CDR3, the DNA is TGTGCCAGCAGCTCCACAACAGGGGCGGGAACTGAAGCTTTCTTT.

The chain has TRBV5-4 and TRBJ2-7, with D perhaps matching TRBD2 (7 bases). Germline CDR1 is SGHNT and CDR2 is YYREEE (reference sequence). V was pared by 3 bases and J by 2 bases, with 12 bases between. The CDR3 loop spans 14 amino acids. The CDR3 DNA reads TGTGCCAGCAGCTCGGGGGGCAGCCCCTACGAGCAGTACTTC. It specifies CASSSGGSPYEQYF.

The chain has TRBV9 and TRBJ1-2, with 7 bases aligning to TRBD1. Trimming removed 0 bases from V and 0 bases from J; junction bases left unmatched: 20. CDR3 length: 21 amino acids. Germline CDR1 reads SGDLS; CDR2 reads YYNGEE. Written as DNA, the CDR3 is TGTGCCAGCAGCGTAGAGGATCCGTACGTAATATCGGGACAGACTAACTATGGCTACACCTTC. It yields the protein CASSVEDPYVISGQTNYGYTF.

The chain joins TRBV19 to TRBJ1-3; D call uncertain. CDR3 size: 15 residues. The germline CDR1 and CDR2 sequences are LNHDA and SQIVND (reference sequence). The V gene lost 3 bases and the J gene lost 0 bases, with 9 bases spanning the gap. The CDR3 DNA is TGTGCCAGTAGTATGCGAGGGAACTCTGGAAACACCATATATTTT. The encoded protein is CASSMRGNSGNTIYF.

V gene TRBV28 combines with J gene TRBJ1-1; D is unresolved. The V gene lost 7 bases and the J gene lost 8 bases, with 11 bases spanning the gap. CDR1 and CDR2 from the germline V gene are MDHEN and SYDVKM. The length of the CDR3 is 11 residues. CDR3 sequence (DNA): TGTGCCAGCACCTCCCCTTTGGAAGCTTTCTTT. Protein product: CASTSPLEAFF.